This T cell receptor (beta chain) was sequenced for a study of T cells in Graves' hyperthyroidism and ophthalmopathy. Study details: The blood sample was taken at first diagnosis, before treatment began.

Study outcomes and limitations: In blood, most of the thyroid clonotypes expanded above 0.001 were also present.

Amplification yielded TCR beta CDR3 regions, with RNA transcripts as the source. The HTBI set primed first-round TCR CDR3 RT-PCR. TCRdb re-called the multiplex PCR reads through MiXCR, storing one row per CDR3 protein. The sample records 250,000 to 400,000 distinct CDR3 sequences, roughly an eighth being singletons. Diagnosing involved the use of clinical symptoms, serum thyroxine and TRAb, thyroid ultrasound and orbital computed tomography. Fresh 10 ml peripheral blood yielded PBMCs. The CDR3 spans 13 residues. From germline, CDR1 is MNHEY and CDR2 SMNVEV (reference sequence). V lost 6 bases to trimming and J lost 6 bases; unmatched junction nucleotides: 7. In its sample, this clonotype was seen many times. Its antigen is as yet unknown.

This TCR was recovered from a woman aged 35 to 49 with Graves' ophthalmopathy. The rearrangement joins TRBV27 to TRBJ1-1, with 7 positions matching TRBD1. Sequencing used blood. CDR3 nucleotides: TGTGCCAGCAGCGACAGGGATGGGGCTGAAGCTTTCTTT. Its protein is CASSDRDGAEAFF.